This TCR beta chain came from a study of blood T cells in healthy people across ages. The authors isolated at least 6.5 million PBMCs per sample. Sample-barcoded 5' priming and a J-beta primer mix drove a second PCR of 7 to 11 cycles. One entry per CDR3 protein results from TCRdb running MiXCR on the 5' RACE reads. The profile shows 800,000 to 950,000 distinct CDR3 sequences, 25% to 30% of them singletons. Trimming took 7 bases from V and 6 from J, leaving 22 bases between them. Germline CDR1 LGHDT, CDR2 YNNKEL (reference sequence). The CDR3 has 17 amino acids. These same records also appear under a second study, on T cells of mothers and their children. That report notes: The second PCR's M1S primer added sample barcodes and 2-4 random nucleotides. Not a single persistent microchimeric T cell clone was detected.

Input material: blood. The receptor was derived from a woman aged 40-49 years in good health. The chain is built from TRBV3-1 and TRBJ1-6; perhaps TRBD1 as D (6 bases). The CDR3, as DNA: TGTGCCAGCAACGACATGATTAACAGGGATGCTAATTCACCCCTCCACTTT. Its translation is CASNDMINRDANSPLHF.